This T cell receptor (beta chain) was captured by sequencing in a study of cytomegalovirus exposure and HLA in healthy donors. Study-level results: The authors later linked a missense DCLRE1C variant to TCR beta V- and J-gene trimming.

In the case of this clone: What it recognizes is unknown.

Donors likely had unrecorded immune exposures despite being nominally healthy when sampled. The PCR had 60 Vbeta and 13 Jbeta primers. Assay: immunoSEQ multiplex PCR; the TCRdb copy retains only in-frame clones and omits some. The sample holds roughly 200,000 clones; 75% to 80% are singletons and the top ten take approximately 2.6%. CDR1 and CDR2 from the germline V gene are SGHNT and YYREEE (reference sequence). The CDR3 has 16 amino acids. Unmatched junction bases numbered 10, after V lost 0 bases and J lost 6 bases. This chain connects TRBV5-4 to TRBJ2-7; 9 bases are shared with TRBD1. Input material: PBMCs. The origin of this receptor is a female donor in good health and CMV-seronegative. This chain's CDR3 is CASSLELKGQGSEQYF. The CDR3 nucleotides read TGTGCCAGCAGCTTGGAGTTAAAGGGACAGGGCTCCGAGCAGTACTTC.